A single sample gave rise to the 3 T cell receptor beta chains below, sequenced in a study of blood T cells in healthy people across ages. A sample-barcoded 5' primer and a J-beta primer mix were used in a second PCR of about 7 to 12 cycles. A single record per CDR3 protein comes from TCRdb applying MiXCR to the 5' RACE reads. The sample has about 650,000 distinct CDR3 sequences; 32% are singletons. Sequencing used blood. The receptors were sampled from a woman over 75 in good health.

This clonotype was observed a handful of times. CDR3 loop: CAISETGALEKLFF. The CDR3 DNA reads as TGTGCCATCAGTGAGACGGGGGCCCTGGAAAAACTGTTTTTT. The chain recombines TRBV10-3 with TRBJ1-4; tentative D call: TRBD1 (6 bases). Trimming cost V 2 bases and J 8 bases, with 12 bases left between them. Germline V gene lookup returns CDR1 ENHRY and CDR2 SYGVKD. This CDR3 is built from 14 residues.

There are many counts of this clonotype. An end of the junction does not agree with germline; a read error may underlie this. The chain uses TRBV7-9 and TRBJ1-1; weak D call: TRBD1 (6 bases). The CDR3 is made up of 14 amino acids. Germline CDR1 and CDR2: SEHNR and FQNEAQ (reference sequence). The CDR3, as DNA: TGTGCCAGCAGCTTAGGGGATCGGGACACCGAAGCTTTCTTT. Encoded protein: CASSLGDRDTEAFF.

The chain uses TRBV5-6 and TRBJ1-1; D remains ambiguous. V was cut by 6 bases and J by 5 bases, with 17 bases left in between. Germline assignment: CDR1 SGHDT and CDR2 YYEEEE. CDR3 size: 14 residues. The chain's CDR3 is CASTILLGETEAFF. The CDR3 coding sequence is TGTGCCAGCACCATCCTATTGGGAGAGACTGAAGCTTTCTTT.